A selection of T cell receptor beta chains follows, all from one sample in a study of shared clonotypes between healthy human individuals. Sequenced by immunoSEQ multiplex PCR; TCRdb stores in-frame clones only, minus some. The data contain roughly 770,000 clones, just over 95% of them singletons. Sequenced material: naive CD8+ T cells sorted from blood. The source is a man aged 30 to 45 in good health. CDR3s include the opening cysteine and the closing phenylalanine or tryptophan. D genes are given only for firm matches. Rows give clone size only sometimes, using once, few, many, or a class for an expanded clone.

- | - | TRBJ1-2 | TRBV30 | CAWTSPWEYGIGYTF | TGTGCCTGGACCTCACCCTGGGAATATGGTATCGGCTACACCTTC
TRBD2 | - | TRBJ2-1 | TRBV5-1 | CASSPGLGLAVHEQFF | TGCGCCAGCAGCCCCGGGCTGGGACTAGCTGTCCATGAGCAGTTCTTC
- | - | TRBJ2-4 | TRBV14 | CASSQEKVGSPAKNIQYF | TGTGCCAGCAGCCAAGAAAAGGTAGGTTCTCCAGCCAAAAACATTCAGTACTTC
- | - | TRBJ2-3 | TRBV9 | CASSVDGGASSTDTQYF | TGTGCCAGCAGCGTAGATGGGGGTGCTTCAAGCACAGATACGCAGTATTTT
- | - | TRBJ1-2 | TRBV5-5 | CASSLEQGPLYGYTF | TGTGCCAGCAGCTTGGAACAGGGTCCCCTTTATGGCTACACCTTC
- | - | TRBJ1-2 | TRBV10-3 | CAISESNWGAGNGYTF | TGTGCCATCAGTGAGTCGAACTGGGGCGCTGGAAATGGCTACACCTTC
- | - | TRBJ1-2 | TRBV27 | CASSTQGDGYTF | TGTGCCAGCAGCACCCAGGGAGATGGCTACACCTTC
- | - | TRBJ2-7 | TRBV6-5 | CASSSLPYEQYF | TGTGCCAGCAGTTCTCTCCCCTACGAGCAGTACTTC
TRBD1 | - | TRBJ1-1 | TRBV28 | CASRRTGPGEAFF | TGTGCCAGCAGGAGGACAGGGCCGGGCGAAGCTTTCTTT
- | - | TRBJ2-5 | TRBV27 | CASRPPTGTWETQYF | TGTGCCAGCAGACCCCCTACCGGGACTTGGGAGACCCAGTACTTC
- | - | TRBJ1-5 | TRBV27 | CASSSSAGVQPQHF | TGTGCCAGCAGTTCCTCGGCAGGGGTGCAGCCCCAGCATTTT
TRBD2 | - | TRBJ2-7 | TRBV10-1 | CASSPGLAYEQYF | TGCGCCAGCAGCCCTGGACTAGCGTACGAGCAGTACTTC
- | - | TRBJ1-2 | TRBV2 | CASSGLGSQLNYGYTF | TGTGCCAGCAGTGGGTTGGGCAGCCAACTGAACTATGGCTACACCTTC
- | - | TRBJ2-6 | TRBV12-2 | CASRLVIMVRGPGANVLTF | TGTGCAAGTCGCTTAGTTATAATGGTAAGGGGCCCTGGGGCCAACGTCCTGACTTTC
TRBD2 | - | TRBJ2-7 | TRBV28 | CASSLGLAGGAYEQYF | TGTGCCAGCAGTTTAGGACTAGCGGGAGGGGCCTACGAGCAGTACTTC
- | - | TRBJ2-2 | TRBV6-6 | CASRETPNTGELFF | TGTGCCAGCAGAGAGACACCGAACACCGGGGAGCTGTTTTTT
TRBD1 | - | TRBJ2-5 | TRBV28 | CASSLGTVAGQGARETQYF | TGTGCCAGCAGTTTAGGGACCGTCGCGGGACAGGGGGCAAGGGAGACCCAGTACTTC
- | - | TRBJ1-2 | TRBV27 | CASSLNWGLEYGYTF | TGTGCCAGCAGTTTAAATTGGGGTCTGGAGTATGGCTACACCTTC
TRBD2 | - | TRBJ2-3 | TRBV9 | CASSVTGLATDTQYF | TGTGCCAGCAGCGTAACGGGACTAGCGACAGATACGCAGTATTTT
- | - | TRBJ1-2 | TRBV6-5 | CASRNPGGVGYTF | TGTGCCAGCAGGAACCCCGGCGGGGTCGGCTACACCTTC
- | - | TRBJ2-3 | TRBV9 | CASGGRSTDTQYF | TGTGCCAGCGGAGGGAGAAGCACAGATACGCAGTATTTT
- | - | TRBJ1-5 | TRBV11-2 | CASSLEGSSNQPQHF | TGTGCCAGCAGCTTAGAAGGGTCTAGCAATCAGCCCCAGCATTTT
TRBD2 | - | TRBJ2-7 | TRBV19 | CASSFWGLAGTYEQYF | TGTGCCAGTAGTTTCTGGGGACTAGCGGGAACCTACGAGCAGTACTTC
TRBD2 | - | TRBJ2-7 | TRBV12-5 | CASGPGTSGSHEQYF | TGTGCTAGTGGGCCAGGGACTAGCGGGAGTCACGAGCAGTACTTC
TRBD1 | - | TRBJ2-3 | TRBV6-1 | CASSIQITGADTQYF | TGTGCCAGCAGTATACAGATCACAGGGGCAGATACGCAGTATTTT
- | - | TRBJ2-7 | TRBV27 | CASSLSRISSYEQYF | TGTGCCAGCAGTTTAAGCAGGATAAGCTCCTACGAGCAGTACTTC
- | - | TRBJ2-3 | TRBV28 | CASRRPGDTQYF | TGTGCCAGCAGGAGACCTGGGGATACGCAGTATTTT
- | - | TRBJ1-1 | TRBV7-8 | CASSFRTKNTEAFF | TGTGCCAGCAGCTTTCGAACGAAGAACACTGAAGCTTTCTTT
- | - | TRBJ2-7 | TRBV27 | CASSFTGSYEQYF | TGTGCCAGCAGTTTTACCGGGTCGTACGAGCAGTACTTC
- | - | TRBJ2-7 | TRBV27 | CASSAIRSGVVNEQYF | TGTGCCAGCAGTGCTATAAGGAGCGGCGTCGTTAACGAGCAGTACTTC
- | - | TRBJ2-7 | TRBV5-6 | CASSLVGSGSYEQYF | TGTGCCAGCAGCTTAGTGGGGTCCGGCTCCTACGAGCAGTACTTC
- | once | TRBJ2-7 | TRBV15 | CATSQPGFSYEQYF | TGTGCCACCAGCCAACCGGGGTTCTCCTACGAGCAGTACTTC
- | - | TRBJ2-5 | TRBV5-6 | CASSSLHQETQYF | TGTGCCAGCAGCTCGCTACACCAAGAGACCCAGTACTTC
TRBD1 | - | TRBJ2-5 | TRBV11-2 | CASSSQPGTGTQQETQYF | TGTGCCAGCAGCTCACAACCGGGGACAGGGACCCAGCAAGAGACCCAGTACTTC
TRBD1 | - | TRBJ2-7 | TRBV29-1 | CSVEARGQVEKKAYEQYF | TGCAGCGTTGAAGCCCGGGGACAGGTGGAAAAGAAGGCCTACGAGCAGTACTTC
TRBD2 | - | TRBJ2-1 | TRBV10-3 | CAISETSSGEYNEQFF | TGTGCCATCAGTGAGACTTCAAGCGGGGAGTACAATGAGCAGTTCTTC
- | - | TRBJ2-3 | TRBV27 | CASSLSLTDTQYF | TGTGCCAGCAGTTTATCCCTCACAGATACGCAGTATTTT
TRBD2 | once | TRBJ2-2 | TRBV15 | CATSRGTSGRANTGELFF | TGTGCCACCAGCAGAGGGACTAGCGGGCGAGCGAACACCGGGGAGCTGTTTTTT